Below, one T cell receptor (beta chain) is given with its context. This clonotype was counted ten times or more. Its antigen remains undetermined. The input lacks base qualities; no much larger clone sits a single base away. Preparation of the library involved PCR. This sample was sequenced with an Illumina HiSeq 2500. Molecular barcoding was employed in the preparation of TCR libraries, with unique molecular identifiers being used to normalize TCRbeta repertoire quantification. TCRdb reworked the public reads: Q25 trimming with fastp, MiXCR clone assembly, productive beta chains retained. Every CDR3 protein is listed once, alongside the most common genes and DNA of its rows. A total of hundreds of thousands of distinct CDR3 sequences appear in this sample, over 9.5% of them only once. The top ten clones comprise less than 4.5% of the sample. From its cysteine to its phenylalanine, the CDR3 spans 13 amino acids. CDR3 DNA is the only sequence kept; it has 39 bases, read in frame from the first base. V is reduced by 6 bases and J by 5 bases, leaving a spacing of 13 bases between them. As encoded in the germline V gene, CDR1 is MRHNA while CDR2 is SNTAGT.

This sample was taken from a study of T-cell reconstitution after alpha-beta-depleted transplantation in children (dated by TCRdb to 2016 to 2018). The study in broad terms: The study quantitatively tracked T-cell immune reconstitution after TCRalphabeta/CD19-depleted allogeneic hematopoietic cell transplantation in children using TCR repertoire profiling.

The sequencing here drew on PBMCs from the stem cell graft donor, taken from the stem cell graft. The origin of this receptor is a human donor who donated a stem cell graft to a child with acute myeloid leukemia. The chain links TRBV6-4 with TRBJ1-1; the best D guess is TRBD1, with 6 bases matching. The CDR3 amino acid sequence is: CASSTTGETEAFF. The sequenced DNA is TGTGCCAGCAGCACGACAGGAGAAACTGAAGCTTTCTTT.